These T cell receptor beta chains were read from a single sample in a study of graft-versus-host responses after intestinal transplantation. Clones were sequenced by immunoSEQ multiplex PCR, and TCRdb holds only the in-frame ones, with some missing. This sample has about 24,000 clones; over 75% occur once, and the top ten carry more than 0.75%. The sequenced sample was PBMCs, obtained around 440 days after intestinal transplant. All receptors come from a human patient who received an intestinal transplant, so some T cells may come from the graft donor. Both conserved end residues are part of each CDR3. The D gene is left open where the match is weak. Rows may omit the clone size; those that give it use once, few, many or a size class.

clone_size,cdr3_length,d_call,v_call,j_call,cdr3_aa,cdr3_nt
-,17,-,TRBV19,TRBJ2-6,CASGTYHPPSGANVLTF,TGTGCCAGCGGGACGTACCACCCCCCCTCTGGGGCCAACGTCCTGACTTTC
-,16,-,TRBV1,TRBJ2-1,CTSSQAPSSPADEQFF,TGCACCAGCAGCCAAGCCCCAAGTAGCCCAGCAGACGAGCAGTTCTTC
-,15,-,TRBV5-1,TRBJ1-1,CASSLEGVRNTEAFF,TGCGCCAGCAGCTTGGAAGGGGTGCGGAACACTGAAGCTTTCTTT
-,14,TRBD2,TRBV6-6,TRBJ2-7,CASTPTSRHYEQYF,TGTGCCAGCACCCCGACTAGCAGACATTACGAGCAGTACTTC
once,14,TRBD1,TRBV6-5,TRBJ1-2,CASSLTGGGYGYTF,TGTGCCAGCAGTTTGACAGGGGGCGGCTATGGCTACACCTTC
-,14,TRBD1,TRBV7-6,TRBJ1-4,CASSPTGFNEKLFF,TGTGCCAGCAGCCCGACAGGGTTTAATGAAAAACTGTTTTTT
few,16,-,TRBV7-8,TRBJ1-4,CASSHLRTATNEKLFF,TGTGCCAGCAGTCACCTTAGGACAGCAACTAATGAAAAACTGTTTTTT
-,12,-,TRBV5-6,TRBJ2-1,CASSLWYNEQFF,TGTGCCAGCAGCTTGTGGTACAATGAGCAGTTCTTC
-,15,-,TRBV7-9,TRBJ2-3,CASSPNRAYTDTQYF,TGTGCCAGCAGCCCAAACCGGGCCTACACAGATACGCAGTATTTT
-,15,-,TRBV29-1,TRBJ2-7,CSATGVGPGGYEQYF,-
-,15,TRBD2,TRBV18,TRBJ2-7,CASSPPAGGGREQYF,TGTGCCAGCTCACCCCCGGCGGGAGGGGGACGCGAGCAGTACTTC
-,14,TRBD1,TRBV7-3,TRBJ2-5,CASSPGTVGETQYF,TGTGCCAGCAGCCCCGGGACAGTGGGAGAGACCCAGTACTTC
-,15,TRBD1,TRBV28,TRBJ1-3,CASSLGTASGNTIYF,TGTGCCAGCAGTTTAGGGACAGCATCAGGAAACACCATATATTTT
-,16,-,TRBV9,TRBJ1-2,CASSVEVFTDFYGYTF,TGTGCCAGCAGCGTAGAAGTTTTCACGGACTTTTATGGCTACACCTTC
-,14,-,TRBV18,TRBJ2-7,CASSPQRDRDQQYF,TGTGCCAGCTCACCACAGAGGGACCGGGACCAGCAGTACTTC
once,13,-,TRBV6-5,TRBJ2-3,CASRARSTDTQYF,TGTGCCAGCAGGGCACGGAGCACAGATACGCAGTATTTT
-,16,TRBD1,TRBV5-6,TRBJ1-1,CASSLGQGVMNTEAFF,TGTGCCAGCAGCTTGGGACAGGGGGTTATGAACACTGAAGCTTTCTTT
-,15,TRBD1,TRBV19,TRBJ1-2,CASSISGTGEFGYTF,TGTGCCAGTAGTATCTCCGGGACAGGGGAATTTGGCTACACCTTC
-,13,TRBD2,TRBV6-5,TRBJ2-1,CATRAGLYNEQFF,TGTGCCACCAGAGCGGGATTATACAATGAGCAGTTCTTC
-,16,-,TRBV21-1,TRBJ1-2,CASSKYETTKYDGYTF,TGTGCCAGCAGCAAGTATGAGACAACTAAATATGATGGCTACACCTTC
-,14,TRBD2,TRBV27,TRBJ2-7,CASSWGTSGYEQYF,TGTGCCAGCAGTTGGGGGACTAGCGGATACGAGCAGTACTTC
-,16,TRBD1,TRBV13,TRBJ1-1,CASSFGAGGLDTEAFF,TGTGCCAGCAGCTTTGGGGCAGGGGGCTTGGACACTGAAGCTTTCTTT
few,16,TRBD1,TRBV25-1,TRBJ1-2,CASSDYRGGFLYGYTF,TGTGCCAGCAGCGACTACAGGGGAGGATTTTTATATGGCTACACCTTC
-,13,-,TRBV5-1,TRBJ2-7,CASSWSGTYEQYF,TGCGCCAGCAGCTGGTCGGGAACCTACGAGCAGTACTTC
few,15,TRBD1,TRBV6-1,TRBJ2-2,CAMKGGRARTGELFF,TGTGCCATGAAAGGGGGCCGCGCGCGCACCGGGGAGCTGTTTTTT
-,12,-,TRBV6-5,TRBJ2-7,CASSYRSYEQYF,TGTGCCAGCAGTTATAGATCCTACGAGCAGTACTTC
-,17,TRBD2,TRBV15,TRBJ2-2,CATSRRRTSGNTGELFF,TGTGCCACCAGCAGACGTCGGACTAGCGGAAACACCGGGGAGCTGTTTTTT
-,13,-,TRBV2,TRBJ1-1,CASSEGVSTEAFF,TGTGCCAGCAGTGAGGGAGTGAGCACTGAAGCTTTCTTT
few,15,TRBD1,TRBV27,TRBJ2-7,CASSLSGTGMYEQYF,TGTGCCAGCAGTTTATCCGGGACAGGGATGTACGAGCAGTACTTC
-,15,-,TRBV21-1,TRBJ2-1,CASSRRYPPHNEQFF,TGTGCCAGCAGTAGACGCTACCCTCCCCACAATGAGCAGTTCTTC